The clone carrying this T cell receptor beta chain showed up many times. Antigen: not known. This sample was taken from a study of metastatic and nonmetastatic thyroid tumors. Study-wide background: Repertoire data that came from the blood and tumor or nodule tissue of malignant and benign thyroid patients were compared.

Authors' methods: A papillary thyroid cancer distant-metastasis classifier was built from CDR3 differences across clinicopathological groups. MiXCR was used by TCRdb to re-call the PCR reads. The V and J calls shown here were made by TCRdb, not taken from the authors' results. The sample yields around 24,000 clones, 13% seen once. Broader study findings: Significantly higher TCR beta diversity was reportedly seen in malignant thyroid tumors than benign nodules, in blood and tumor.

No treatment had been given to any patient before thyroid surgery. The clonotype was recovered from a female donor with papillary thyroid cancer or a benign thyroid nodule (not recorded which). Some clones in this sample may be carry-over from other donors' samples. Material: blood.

CDR3 sequence: CAWRSSGSGDEQFF. The CDR3 nucleotides read TGTGCCTGGAGGTCTAGCGGGAGTGGGGATGAGCAGTTCTTC. The V and J genes are TRBV30 and TRBJ2-1; 10 nucleotides agree with TRBD2. Germline values: CDR1 GTSNPN, CDR2 SVGIG (reference sequence). V shed 3 bases and J 8 bases; nucleotides not matched to a gene: 7. CDR3 length: 14 residues.